A single sample gave rise to the 29 T cell receptor beta chains below, sequenced in a study of human T cells and chemical hapten exposure. Described time point: patch test 2, 6 weeks after DPC sensitization. Stated treatment: therapeutic diphenylcyclopropenone sensitization with weekly scalp DPC. TCRdb reanalysed the RACE reads using MiXCR and keeps one entry per CDR3 protein. This sample has 350,000 to 400,000 distinct CDR3 sequences, with about 6% found just once. Source: whole blood, taken in connection with sensitization to the hapten diphenylcyclopropenone (DPC). The receptors were sampled from a young woman with alopecia areata. Some clones in this sample may be carry-over from other donors' samples.

The chain has TRBV2 and TRBJ1-1; 7 nucleotides line up with TRBD1. Trimming cost V 7 bases and J 3 bases; bases outside gene matches: 8. The CDR3 contains 14 residues. Germline V gene lookup returns CDR1 SNHLY and CDR2 FYNNEI. The CDR3 loop reads CASKRQGDYTEAFF. Written as DNA, the CDR3 is TGTGCCAGCAAGAGACAGGGCGATTACACTGAAGCTTTCTTT.

This clonotype was counted at least ten times. This chain joins TRBV29-1 and TRBJ1-1; 7 nucleotides align to TRBD1. With 6 bases clipped from V and 7 bases from J, the junction kept 8 bases outside the gene matches. CDR3 length: 12 amino acids. Germline CDR1 is SQVTM and CDR2 is ANQGSEA. This CDR3 is CSVEMTGYEAFF. DNA for the CDR3: TGCAGCGTCGAGATGACAGGGTATGAAGCTTTCTTT.

This clonotype has only a few counts. As DNA, the CDR3 is TGCAGCGTCGAGAAGGGGACTAACTATGGCTACACCTTC. This codes for CSVEKGTNYGYTF. The chain combines TRBV29-1 with TRBJ1-2; tentatively, D is TRBD1 (5 bases). This CDR3 has 13 amino acids. The germline V and J ends were trimmed by 6 bases and 0 bases, with 11 bases remaining between them. Germline V gene data show CDR1 as SQVTM and CDR2 as ANQGSEA. Using reference TRBV29-1 and TRBJ1-2 for the parts outside the CDR3, the full variable domain is SAVISQKPSRDICQRGTSLTIQCQVDSQVTMMFWYRQQPGQSLTLIATANQGSEATYESGFVIDKFPISRPNLTFSTLTVSNMSPEDSSIYLCSVEKGTNYGYTFGSGTRLTVV.

In its sample, this clonotype was seen many times. CDR3 bases: TGTGCCAGCAGTGGCGGGGGGGCAGAGGAGCAGTTCTTC. This sequence encodes CASSGGGAEEQFF. V usage is TRBV12-3 or TRBV12-4 and J usage is TRBJ2-1; TRBD2 matches at 9 bases. J lost 10 bases, V lost 5 bases, and 6 bases had no gene match. The CDR3 totals 13 residues.

This sequence joins TRBV5-1 and TRBJ2-1, with D possibly called TRBD1 or TRBD2 (5 bases each). V was trimmed by 6 bases and J by 10 bases, leaving 11 bases between them. The CDR3 has 11 residues. Germline CDR1 SGHRS, CDR2 YFSETQ. CDR3 region: CASKDGTEQFF. The CDR3 DNA reads as TGCGCCAGCAAGGATGGGACGGAGCAGTTCTTC.

The chain employs TRBV19 and TRBJ2-6; unclear D gene. The CDR3 runs to 14 residues. Germline CDR1 is LNHDA and CDR2 is SQIVND (reference sequence). V lost 6 bases and J lost 1, with 7 bases in between. CDR3 in amino acids: CASSPISGANVLTF. The CDR3 DNA is TGTGCCAGTAGCCCCATATCTGGGGCCAACGTCCTGACTTTC.

The table lists this clonotype with many counts. The chain recombines TRBV29-1 with TRBJ2-7; 12 nucleotides match TRBD1. Losses at the gene ends were 5 bases for V and 9 bases for J; bases not matched to a gene: 8. Germline V CDR1 and CDR2: SQVTM, ANQGSEA. This CDR3 has 13 amino acids. In nucleotides, the CDR3 is TGCAGCGTTCGGGGACAGGGGGCCGGAGGGCAGTACTTC. Translated: CSVRGQGAGGQYF.

At least ten counts were recorded for this clonotype. The genes are TRBV7-6 and TRBJ1-1, with no clear D. The CDR3 has 13 residues. CDR1 and CDR2 (germline): SGHVS, FNYEAQ. V was clipped by 1 base and J by 5 bases, with 8 bases between them. The CDR3 DNA follows: TGTGCCAGCAGCTTAGATGGGAGTACTGAAGCTTTCTTT. Translated, it gives CASSLDGSTEAFF.

A few counts support this clonotype. The chain joins TRBV12-3 or TRBV12-4 to TRBJ1-1; no definite D call. The CDR3 is 14 residues long. V was pared by 7 bases and J by 4 bases, with 16 bases between. The CDR3 sequence: CASTTSGGSTEAFF. CDR3 sequence (DNA): TGTGCCAGCACTACCTCCGGAGGATCCACTGAAGCTTTCTTT.

Many counts were recorded for this clonotype. CDR3: CASSLGRADTGYTF. The CDR3 DNA reads as TGTGCCAGCAGCTTAGGCAGGGCAGATACTGGCTACACCTTC. The V gene is TRBV11-2, the J gene TRBJ1-2; TRBD1 might be the D (5 bases). The CDR3 contains 14 residues. The V end lost 1 base, the J end lost 7 bases, and 13 bases lay between the germline ends. Germline V lookup: CDR1 SGHAT, CDR2 FQNNGV. Full variable domain (outside the CDR3, taken from reference TRBV11-2 and TRBJ1-2): EAGVAQSPRYKIIEKRQSVAFWCNPISGHATLYWYQQILGQGPKLLIQFQNNGVVDDSQLPKDRFSAERLKGVDSTLKIQPAKLEDSAVYLCASSLGRADTGYTFGSGTRLTVV.

This clonotype was counted a few times. The rearrangement uses TRBV15 and TRBJ2-3, with 7 bases aligning to TRBD1. CDR1 is LNHNV, CDR2 YYDKDF, per germline (reference sequence). V was pared by 3 bases and J by 0 bases, with 6 bases of the junction left unmatched. The CDR3 consists of 16 residues. For the CDR3, the DNA is TGTGCCACCAGCAGGGGGACAGAACTTAGCACAGATACGCAGTATTTT. Translation: CATSRGTELSTDTQYF.

This clonotype was recorded at least ten times. This chain joins TRBV12-3 or TRBV12-4 and TRBJ1-2; D unresolved. V shed 5 bases and J shed 6 bases, with 10 bases lying between them. The length of the CDR3 is 12 residues. CDR3 amino acids: CASSAGKHGYTF. The DNA of the CDR3 is TGTGCCAGCAGTGCTGGGAAGCATGGCTACACCTTC.

This clonotype turned up a few times. V gene TRBV12-3 or TRBV12-4 combines with J gene TRBJ2-4; either TRBD1 or TRBD2 may supply D (6 bases each). The V gene lost 7 bases and the J gene lost 8 bases, with 18 bases spanning the gap. The CDR3 spans 14 residues. CDR3 region: CASTPGGGTDIQYF. CDR3 nucleotides: TGTGCCAGCACTCCCGGAGGGGGGACGGACATTCAGTACTTC.

In its sample, this clonotype was seen a few times. V gene TRBV6-6 combines with J gene TRBJ1-4; a weak D match, TRBD1 (6 bases). Germline-derived CDR1 and CDR2 are MNHNY and SVGAGI (reference sequence). V was trimmed by 2 bases and J by 2 bases, leaving 12 bases between them. This CDR3 region has 16 residues. In DNA, the CDR3 is TGTGCCAGCAGTTACAGGGGGAGAGCGACTAATGAAAAACTGTTTTTT. It is translated as CASSYRGRATNEKLFF.

This clonotype was detected a few times. The chain links TRBV14 to TRBJ1-1; D is unresolved. Germline CDR1 SGHDN, CDR2 FVKESK. V dropped 0 bases and J dropped 6 bases, with 20 bases sitting between them. The CDR3 covers 17 residues. CDR3 sequence reads: CASSQEGYSPAVPEAFF. CDR3 nucleotides: TGTGCCAGCAGCCAAGAAGGGTACTCACCGGCGGTCCCTGAAGCTTTCTTT.

There are many counts of this clonotype. The V gene is TRBV29-1, the J gene TRBJ1-1; D might be TRBD1 (6 bases). The CDR3 covers 12 residues. Germline assignment: CDR1 SQVTM and CDR2 ANQGSEA. V gave up 6 bases and J gave up 4 bases, with 12 bases separating them. The CDR3 DNA sequence: TGCAGCGTGTCACAGGGACGCACTGAAGCTTTCTTT. Its translation: CSVSQGRTEAFF.

There are many counts of this clonotype. The chain is built from TRBV11-2 and TRBJ1-1; 9 nucleotides line up with TRBD1. There are 15 residues in the CDR3. The J segment lost 1 base and the V segment lost 5 bases, leaving 5 bases of the junction unmatched. Per germline, CDR1 SGHAT and CDR2 FQNNGV. The CDR3: CASSTDRGKNTEAFF. CDR3 DNA: TGTGCCAGCAGCACGGACAGGGGAAAGAACACTGAAGCTTTCTTT.

This clonotype was seen a handful of times. The rearrangement joins TRBV4-3 to TRBJ2-3; TRBD2 matches 10 bases. The J segment lost 0 bases and the V segment lost 2 bases, leaving 5 bases of the junction unmatched. The length of the CDR3 is 17 residues. The germline V gene encodes CDR1 LGHNA and CDR2 YSLEER. CDR3 loop: CASSQFSGGLSTDTQYF. For the CDR3, the DNA is TGCGCCAGCAGCCAATTTAGCGGGGGGCTTAGCACAGATACGCAGTATTTT.

There are a few counts of this clonotype. V is TRBV29-1 and J is TRBJ2-5; 8 nucleotides line up with TRBD1. V lost 6 bases and J lost 2; bases outside the gene matches: 8. Germline CDR1 is SQVTM and CDR2 is ANQGSEA. This CDR3 contains 14 residues. The CDR3 DNA reads TGCAGCGTCCTGGACAGGGTAACTCAAGAGACCCAGTACTTC. Its translation: CSVLDRVTQETQYF.

There are many counts of this clonotype. The V and J genes are TRBV4-3 and TRBJ2-1, with 8 bases lining up with TRBD1. The V gene end was trimmed by 0 bases and the J gene end by 3 bases; junction bases not matched to a gene: 7. CDR3 length equals 17 residues. Germline V lookup: CDR1 LGHNA, CDR2 YSLEER. CDR3 sequence reads: CASSQELAGGGYNEQFF. The CDR3 DNA reads TGCGCCAGCAGCCAAGAATTGGCAGGGGGCGGCTACAATGAGCAGTTCTTC.

The table lists this clonotype with many counts. The gene calls are TRBV6-5 and TRBJ1-5; D possibly corresponds to TRBD1 (6 bases). Per the germline V gene, CDR1 is MNHEY and CDR2 is SVGAGI. V shed 0 bases and J shed 0 bases, with 15 bases lying between them. The CDR3 loop spans 18 amino acids. The CDR3 bases are TGTGCCAGCAGTTACTCTTGGTTGGGCAGGGGTAGCAATCAGCCCCAGCATTTT. Amino acid sequence: CASSYSWLGRGSNQPQHF.

This clonotype was seen only a few times. The chain links TRBV10-2 to TRBJ1-2; possible D gene TRBD1, 5 bases. The germline gives CDR1 WSHSY, CDR2 SAAADI. Trimming took off 4 bases at V and 2 bases at J, with 17 bases between the two ends. This CDR3 contains 16 residues. The CDR3 sequence is CASSVGGGTVNYGYTF. The CDR3 DNA is TGCGCCAGCAGTGTCGGGGGGGGGACCGTAAACTATGGCTACACCTTC.

This clonotype was recorded a few times. V usage is TRBV7-6 and J usage is TRBJ2-3; 12 bases agree with TRBD2. Germline trimming cut 5 bases from V and 2 bases from J; bases unmatched to any gene: 5. CDR1 SGHVS and CDR2 FNYEAQ come from the germline V gene. CDR3 size: 16 residues. The CDR3 DNA reads as TGTGCCAGCAGCCCTCGGACTAGCGGGGCCACAGATACGCAGTATTTT. It translates to CASSPRTSGATDTQYF.

This clonotype was seen many times. The chain is built from TRBV5-6 and TRBJ1-1; 7 nucleotides agree with TRBD1. Germline V gene sequence: CDR1 SGHDT, CDR2 YYEEEE. The ends lost 4 bases at V and 5 bases at J; junction bases unmatched: 8. This CDR3 has 14 amino acids. The CDR3, as DNA: TGTGCCAGCAGCACAATGACAGGGTGGACTGAAGCTTTCTTT. Its protein product is CASSTMTGWTEAFF.

The genes are TRBV28 and TRBJ2-7, with D perhaps assigned TRBD1 or TRBD2 (5 bases each). Trimming pared 7 bases from V and 12 bases from J, leaving 25 bases between. The CDR3 spans 14 residues. Germline values: CDR1 MDHEN, CDR2 SYDVKM. The CDR3 DNA reads TGTGCCAGCACCACTGTGCGCCGGGACCATGAGGGGTACTTC. Its translation is CASTTVRRDHEGYF.

The V and J genes are TRBV7-6 and TRBJ1-4, with a possible D match to TRBD1 (5 bases). The V and J ends lost 2 bases and 5 bases respectively, with 18 bases between them. Germline V lookup: CDR1 SGHVS, CDR2 FNYEAQ. The CDR3 covers 17 residues. The CDR3 region has the DNA TGTGCCAGCAGCTTATTGCCCAGGGTTGTCCCCAATGAAAAACTGTTTTTT. Translating it yields CASSLLPRVVPNEKLFF.

In its sample, this clonotype was seen a few times. The chain links TRBV2 to TRBJ2-2, with a weak D call TRBD2 (6 bases). The germline CDR1 and CDR2 sequences are SNHLY and FYNNEI. The CDR3 totals 16 residues. Trimming shortened V by 7 bases and J by 3 bases, and 18 bases separated the two germline ends. Here the CDR3 reads CASKGGASDYTGELFF. The DNA for the CDR3 is TGTGCCAGCAAGGGCGGGGCTAGCGATTACACCGGGGAGCTGTTTTTT.

This clonotype was picked up many times. The chain combines TRBV27 with TRBJ1-2; D gene unclear. The CDR3 is made up of 14 amino acids. In germline, CDR1 is MNHEY, CDR2 SMNVEV (reference sequence). The V gene lost 6 bases and the J gene lost 4 bases, with 15 bases spanning the gap. The CDR3 DNA follows: TGTGCCAGCAGGACACAGACTGCTCCCTATGGCTACACCTTC. Translated: CASRTQTAPYGYTF.

This clonotype was detected many times. This chain connects TRBV7-6 to TRBJ1-4; 9 nucleotides line up with TRBD1. The CDR3 is 14 residues long. V lost 7 bases to trimming and J lost 5 bases; unmatched junction nucleotides: 5. The germline CDR1 and CDR2 sequences are SGHVS and FNYEAQ. The CDR3 reads CASTLGQGNEKLFF. The CDR3 bases are TGTGCCAGCACCCTGGGACAGGGAAATGAAAAACTGTTTTTT.